These 30 T cell receptor beta chains were all obtained from the same sample, sequenced in a study of T cells in pancreatic ductal adenocarcinoma. This table comes from immunoSEQ multiplex PCR, and its TCRdb copy is limited to in-frame clones, with some not included. The sample carries 97,000 or so clones, 90% to 95% recorded once. Surgery without prior neoadjuvant therapy was the treatment of the selected pancreatic ductal adenocarcinoma patients. Sample: PBMCs. All receptors derive from a human donor with pancreatic ductal adenocarcinoma.

This chain uses TRBV6-5 with TRBJ1-2; 9 bases agree with TRBD1. This CDR3 has 14 amino acids. Germline CDR1 and CDR2: MNHEY and SVGAGI. The V and J ends lost 6 bases and 4 bases, in that order; junction bases with no gene match: 6. CDR3 sequence (DNA): TGTGCCAGCAGGATAGGGACAGGGCGCTATGGCTACACCTTC. It specifies CASRIGTGRYGYTF.

The chain links TRBV29-1 to TRBJ2-2; tentatively, D is TRBD2 (6 bases). Per the germline V gene, CDR1 is SQVTM and CDR2 is ANQGSEA. V was pared by 4 bases and J by 4 bases, with 10 bases between. The CDR3 has 13 amino acids. The CDR3 spells CSVGGEVTGELFF. In nucleotides, the CDR3 is TGCAGCGTTGGGGGGGAGGTCACCGGGGAGCTGTTTTTT.

This rearrangement joins TRBV4-2 to TRBJ2-3; 7 bases are a match to TRBD2. CDR1 LGHNA and CDR2 YNFKEQ come from the germline V gene. The CDR3 covers 18 residues. V shed 3 bases, J shed 3 bases, and the junction held 15 bases outside the gene matches. The CDR3 sequence: CASSHSIARTRTTDTQYF. CDR3 coding DNA: TGTGCCAGCAGCCACTCCATCGCTCGGACTAGAACTACAGATACGCAGTATTTT.

The chain is built from TRBV6-1 and TRBJ1-2, with a weak D call TRBD1 (5 bases). V was trimmed by 2 bases and J by 0 bases, leaving 10 bases between them. The CDR3 is 15 residues long. Germline V gene lookup returns CDR1 MNHNS and CDR2 SASEGT. The CDR3 is CASSERGGPNYGYTF. CDR3 coding DNA: TGTGCCAGCAGTGAAAGGGGTGGCCCTAACTATGGCTACACCTTC.

This chain connects TRBV7-9 to TRBJ2-7; the D gene is possibly TRBD2 (5 bases). CDR1 is SEHNR, CDR2 FQNEAQ, per germline (reference sequence). The CDR3 is 14 amino acids. Trimming left V 5 bases short and J 2 bases short, with 13 bases between. The CDR3: CASSPWTGTYEQYF. The CDR3 DNA sequence: TGTGCCAGCAGCCCCTGGACGGGAACCTACGAGCAGTACTTC.

V gene TRBV5-1 combines with J gene TRBJ1-4; maybe TRBD1 (6 bases). CDR1 SGHRS and CDR2 YFSETQ come from the germline V gene. The V and J ends lost 4 bases and 6 bases respectively, with 13 bases between them. The CDR3 spans 14 residues. Written as DNA, the CDR3 is TGCGCCAGCAGCCGGCGGGGGGCGGATGAAAAACTGTTTTTT. Translated: CASSRRGADEKLFF.

The rearrangement joins TRBV28 to TRBJ2-5; D is undetermined. From germline, CDR1 is MDHEN and CDR2 SYDVKM. The CDR3 consists of 13 residues. The V and J ends lost 3 bases and 5 bases respectively, with 10 bases between them. The CDR3 is CASSFTSQETQYF. Written as DNA, the CDR3 is TGTGCCAGCAGTTTTACCTCCCAGGAGACCCAGTACTTC.

The J gene is TRBJ1-1, the V gene TRBV5-1; TRBD1 agrees at 7 bases. V trimming: 2 bases; J trimming: 10 bases; junction bases outside the gene matches: 8. The germline V gene has CDR1 SGHRS and CDR2 YFSETQ. CDR3 length: 13 amino acids. The CDR3 region is CASSFDRAWGAFF. For the CDR3, the DNA is TGCGCCAGCAGCTTTGACAGGGCATGGGGAGCTTTCTTT.

This rearrangement joins TRBV7-2 to TRBJ2-1; D may be TRBD1 (6 bases). With 5 bases removed from V and 4 bases from J, the gap between germline ends came to 9 bases. Germline values: CDR1 SGHTA, CDR2 FQGNSA. This CDR3 spans 13 amino acids. The DNA of the CDR3 is TGTGCCAGCAGCCAGGGGTTGTACAATGAGCAGTTCTTC. It is translated as CASSQGLYNEQFF.

V is TRBV5-1 and J is TRBJ2-7; 8 nucleotides align to TRBD2. From germline, CDR1 is SGHRS and CDR2 YFSETQ. The CDR3 extends over 13 amino acids. V lost 6 bases to trimming and J lost 5 bases; unmatched junction nucleotides: 7. Here the CDR3 DNA reads TGCGCCAGCACGGCGGGAGGTTTGAACGAGCAGTACTTC. Amino acid sequence: CASTAGGLNEQYF.

V is TRBV6-1 and J is TRBJ2-3; the match to TRBD2 covers 11 bases. Germline loops: CDR1 MNHNS, CDR2 SASEGT. With V trimmed by 2 bases and J by 5 bases, 9 bases remained unmatched. CDR3 length: 17 residues. Written as DNA, the CDR3 is TGTGCCAGCAGTGAACGCAGGGAGCTAGCGGGAGGAGATACGCAGTATTTT. Residues: CASSERRELAGGDTQYF.

The chain links TRBV10-3 to TRBJ1-4; D is undetermined. Germline CDR1 reads ENHRY; CDR2 reads SYGVKD. V was cut by 0 bases and J by 5 bases, with 7 bases left in between. This CDR3 contains 14 residues. Here the CDR3 reads CAISESGLNEKLFF. In DNA, the CDR3 is TGTGCCATCAGTGAGTCTGGGCTAAATGAAAAACTGTTTTTT.

This chain connects TRBV6-1 to TRBJ1-2; D might be TRBD1 (5 bases). V lost 4 bases to trimming and J lost 4 bases, with 13 bases between them. The germline V gene encodes CDR1 MNHNS and CDR2 SASEGT. The CDR3 is 14 residues long. The CDR3 sequence: CASSAVRDGYGYTF. The CDR3 DNA follows: TGTGCCAGCAGTGCGGTCAGGGATGGCTATGGCTACACCTTC.

Notes on this clone: One end of the junction is discordant with germline, which a read error may explain. The V and J genes are TRBV6-5 and TRBJ2-1, with TRBD1 matching 10 bases. Germline V lookup: CDR1 MNHEY, CDR2 SVGAGI. This CDR3 is 14 amino acids long. CDR3 in DNA: TGTGCCAGCAGTTACGGGGACAGGGGAACTCAGTCGGTCTTC. This translates into CASSYGDRGTQSVF.

The chain combines TRBV5-4 with TRBJ2-7; the D is unclear. Germline V CDR1 and CDR2: SGHNT, YYREEE (reference sequence). The CDR3 is 14 residues long. V was cut by 0 bases and J by 4 bases, with 11 bases left in between. For the CDR3, the DNA is TGTGCCAGCAGCTTGGGATTCGGAGAATACGAGCAGTACTTC. Its protein product is CASSLGFGEYEQYF.

V usage is TRBV7-8 and J usage is TRBJ2-3, with D tentatively TRBD1 (6 bases). The V gene lost 5 bases and the J gene lost 6 bases, with 21 bases spanning the gap. CDR3 length: 16 amino acids. The germline V gene has CDR1 SGHVS and CDR2 FQNEAQ. CDR3 amino acids: CASSTTGHPAGDTQYF. Here the CDR3 DNA reads TGTGCCAGCAGCACGACGGGACACCCGGCAGGGGATACGCAGTATTTT.

This chain links TRBV6-5 with TRBJ1-4, with no clear D. The CDR3 runs 15 residues. Trimming shortened V by 4 bases and J by 7 bases, and 16 bases separated the two germline ends. From germline, CDR1 is MNHEY and CDR2 SVGAGI. CDR3 loop: CASSSRVRDPEKLFF. In DNA form, the CDR3 reads TGTGCCAGCAGTTCCCGGGTACGCGACCCTGAAAAACTGTTTTTT.

This chain uses TRBV7-9 with TRBJ1-1, with TRBD1 matching over 8 bases. The CDR3 spans 14 residues. Germline CDR1 and CDR2: SEHNR and FQNEAQ (reference sequence). J gave up 4 bases and V 10 bases, and 11 bases lay outside the gene matches. Here the CDR3 DNA reads TGTGCCACATCAACCCGACAGGGGACCACTGAAGCTTTCTTT. Translated, it gives CATSTRQGTTEAFF.

The chain recombines TRBV6-1 with TRBJ2-1; 7 bases line up with TRBD1. From germline, CDR1 is MNHNS and CDR2 SASEGT. With V trimmed by 8 bases and J by 0 bases, 4 bases remained unmatched. This CDR3 has 14 residues. CDR3 loop: CASRQGSSYNEQFF. The CDR3 coding sequence is TGTGCCAGCCGACAGGGCAGCTCCTACAATGAGCAGTTCTTC.

J is TRBJ2-3 and V is TRBV6-1; maybe TRBD2 (6 bases). V was clipped by 0 bases and J by 4 bases, with 17 bases between them. Germline V gene sequence: CDR1 MNHNS, CDR2 SASEGT. The CDR3 has 17 amino acids. CDR3: CASSEARGWRVSDTQYF. CDR3 nucleotides: TGTGCCAGCAGTGAAGCGCGCGGCTGGAGGGTCTCAGATACGCAGTATTTT.

The chain has TRBV18 and TRBJ2-2; maybe TRBD2 (5 bases). The CDR3 is 14 residues long. V lost 6 bases, J lost 1 base, and 9 bases lay in between. Germline V CDR1 and CDR2: KGHSH, LQKENI. The CDR3 reads CASSPTRNTGELFF. CDR3 coding DNA: TGTGCCAGCTCCCCTACTAGGAACACCGGGGAGCTGTTTTTT.

This chain connects TRBV27 to TRBJ2-7, with 12 nucleotides matching TRBD2. In germline, CDR1 is MNHEY, CDR2 SMNVEV (reference sequence). The length of the CDR3 is 14 residues. V was clipped by 4 bases and J by 7 bases; unmatched bases: 5. For the CDR3, the DNA is TGTGCCAGCAGTTGGACTAGCGGGACTCAGGAGCAGTACTTC. The encoded protein is CASSWTSGTQEQYF.

The chain is built from TRBV5-1 and TRBJ2-5; 9 nucleotides match TRBD1. With 0 bases clipped from V and 4 bases from J, the junction kept 7 bases outside the gene matches. The length of the CDR3 is 16 residues. Germline assignment: CDR1 SGHRS and CDR2 YFSETQ. As DNA, the CDR3 is TGCGCCAGCAGCTTGGGTTCGACAGGGGGTCGAGAGACCCAGTACTTC. Protein product: CASSLGSTGGRETQYF.

This clone is a singleton in its sample. The J gene is TRBJ1-1, the V gene TRBV11-2, with a weak D call TRBD1 (5 bases). Germline V CDR1 and CDR2: SGHAT, FQNNGV. There are 15 residues in the CDR3. Trimming shortened V by 3 bases and J by 2 bases, and 13 bases separated the two germline ends. CDR3 region: CASSLNSGGNTEAFF. The CDR3 DNA sequence: TGTGCCAGCAGCTTGAATTCGGGGGGAAACACTGAAGCTTTCTTT.

This chain joins TRBV2 and TRBJ2-5, with 8 bases lining up with TRBD2. The V gene end was trimmed by 5 bases and the J gene end by 3 bases; junction bases not matched to a gene: 5. The CDR3 is 14 amino acids. Germline V gives CDR1 SNHLY, CDR2 FYNNEI. The CDR3: CASSKALAEETQYF. CDR3 nucleotide sequence: TGTGCCAGCAGTAAGGCACTAGCGGAAGAGACCCAGTACTTC.

The rearrangement uses TRBV20-1 and TRBJ2-7; D call uncertain. CDR1 and CDR2 (germline): DFQATT, SNEGSKA (reference sequence). V was trimmed by 2 bases and J by 9 bases, leaving 11 bases between them. CDR3 size: 11 residues. This CDR3 is CSARIQASQYF. The CDR3 DNA reads TGCAGTGCTAGAATTCAGGCTTCGCAGTACTTC.

This clone was detected only once. The rearrangement joins TRBV30 to TRBJ2-7; D is unclear. The CDR3 covers 14 residues. Trimming pared 4 bases from V and 0 bases from J, leaving 13 bases between. Germline CDR1 is GTSNPN and CDR2 is SVGIG (reference sequence). The CDR3 loop reads CAWNLLPNSYEQYF. CDR3 nucleotide sequence: TGTGCCTGGAATCTACTACCCAACTCCTACGAGCAGTACTTC.

V usage is TRBV11-2 and J usage is TRBJ2-5; 7 bases agree with TRBD1. Germline CDR1 reads SGHAT; CDR2 reads FQNNGV. The ends lost 8 bases at V and 4 bases at J; junction bases unmatched: 4. There are 12 residues in the CDR3. The CDR3 loop is CASGTARETQYF. CDR3 DNA: TGTGCCAGCGGGACAGCCCGAGAGACCCAGTACTTC.

There are a few counts of this clone. The chain uses TRBV5-6 and TRBJ2-2, with 9 bases aligning to TRBD2. This CDR3 comprises 16 residues. V shed 5 bases, J shed 4 bases, and the junction held 9 bases outside the gene matches. Germline CDR1 is SGHDT and CDR2 is YYEEEE. CDR3 sequence (DNA): TGTGCCAGCAGTCGGGGCGGGAGGGCCGGCACCGGGGAGCTGTTTTTT. It encodes CASSRGGRAGTGELFF.

The chain couples TRBV28 to TRBJ1-2; D perhaps matches TRBD1 (5 bases). CDR1 MDHEN and CDR2 SYDVKM come from the germline V gene. Trimming shortened V by 4 bases and J by 0 bases, and 12 bases separated the two germline ends. CDR3 size: 15 residues. The CDR3 nucleotides are TGTGCCAGCAGTTCTCGGGGGGTTTCTAACTATGGCTACACCTTC. Amino acid sequence: CASSSRGVSNYGYTF.